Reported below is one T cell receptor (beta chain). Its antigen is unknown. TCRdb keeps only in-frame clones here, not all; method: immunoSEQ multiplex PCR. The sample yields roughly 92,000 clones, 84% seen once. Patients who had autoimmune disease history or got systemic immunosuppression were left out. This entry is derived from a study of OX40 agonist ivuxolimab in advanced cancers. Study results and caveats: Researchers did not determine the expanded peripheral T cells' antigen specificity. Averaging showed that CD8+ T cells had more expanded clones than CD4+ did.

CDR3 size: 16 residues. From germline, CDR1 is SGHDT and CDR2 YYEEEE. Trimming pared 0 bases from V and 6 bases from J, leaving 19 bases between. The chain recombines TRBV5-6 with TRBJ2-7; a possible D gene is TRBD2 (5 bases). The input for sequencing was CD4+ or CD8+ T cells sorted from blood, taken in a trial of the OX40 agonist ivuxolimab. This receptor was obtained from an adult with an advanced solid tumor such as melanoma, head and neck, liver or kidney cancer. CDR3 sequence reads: CASSLADEDGRVEQYF. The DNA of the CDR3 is TGTGCCAGCAGCTTGGCCGACGAGGACGGGCGGGTCGAGCAGTACTTC. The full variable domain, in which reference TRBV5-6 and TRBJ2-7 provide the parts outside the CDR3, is DAGVTQSPTHLIKTRGQQVTLRCSPKSGHDTVSWYQQALGQGPQFIFQYYEEEERQRGNFPDRFSGHQFPNYSSELNVNALLLGDSALYLCASSLADEDGRVEQYFGPGTRLTVT.